The clone carrying this TCR beta chain has just a few counts. Antigen specificity is unknown. The data derive from a study of response to subunit inactivated influenza vaccine. Study findings and constraints: Authors suggested that a seasonal influenza vaccination recruits few new T cells each time.

Germline V gene data show CDR1 as MDHEN and CDR2 as SYDVKM. This CDR3 comprises 19 residues. V was clipped by 2 bases and J by 2 bases; unmatched bases: 16. Using its own MiXCR run on the RT-PCR reads, TCRdb lists one record per CDR3 protein. The sample includes just over 300,000 distinct CDR3 sequences, roughly 20% seen only once; the top ten take approximately 10%. The sample consisted of PBMCs from blood, taken 21 months after vaccination. The chain joins TRBV28 to TRBJ2-5, with 8 positions matching TRBD1. The origin of this receptor is a man aged 50 to 69 who received an inactivated influenza vaccine. The CDR3 reads CASSLTYSALQGEQETQYF. In DNA, the CDR3 is TGTGCCAGCAGTTTAACCTATTCGGCCTTACAGGGGGAGCAAGAGACCCAGTACTTC.